Listed below are T cell receptor beta chains from one sample, sequenced in a study of blood T cell repertoires in COVID-19. TCRdb's table, derived via immunoSEQ multiplex PCR, lists solely in-frame clones and lacks some. The sample holds 100,000 or so clones, around 81% seen once. Sequenced: peripheral blood. The receptors were sampled from a man older than 75 with acute or convalescent COVID-19. Each CDR3 is given with its conserved first and last residue.

TRBV4-1 | CASSQIFGEQYF
TRBV5-6 | CASSPGPSNTEAFF
TRBV7-9 | CASSLTVNREQFF
TRBV7-2 | CASSLASYQNIQYF
TRBV28 | CASSPSTSVSYNEQFF
TRBV4-1 | CASSLRTPFDSPLHF
TRBV7-2 | CASSLLGHQSEAFF
TRBV7-3 | CASSFGQGGVHEQYF
TRBV7-6 | CASSLDPGGETQYF
TRBV19 | CASSISRVRTEAFF
TRBV6-5 | CASSYRQGAGGNTIYF
TRBV18 | CASSPLNSNTEAFF
TRBV28 | CASRRPESRNEQFF
TRBV15 | CATSRDQGRTGNTIYF
TRBV9 | CASSSGQLSVSPLHF
TRBV10-3 | CAIKGQLNTEAFF
TRBV5-1 | CASSTQGVDTEAFF
TRBV27 | CASSLDQGPQYF
TRBV6-5 | CASSYVDRVGEKLFF
TRBV6-6 | CASSYLTVQETQYF
TRBV6-5 | CASRRDRASTDTQYF
TRBV18 | CASLYRGVNTEAFF
TRBV11-2 | CASSLTHEQYF
TRBV18 | CASSARSTEAFF
TRBV11-2 | CASSGRGNEQFF
TRBV28 | CASTTTNEKLFF
TRBV14 | CASSLQALNNEQFF
TRBV29-1 | CSVEDGRGAYGYTF
TRBV18 | CASSTQTGENSPLHF
TRBV12-3/TRBV12-4 | CASSPDRVLGYTF
TRBV9 | CASSVGGGPSYNEQFF
TRBV9 | CASSAQDLTYGYTF
TRBV19 | CASSPLAVSYNEQFF
TRBV28 | CASSLFQGQPQHF
TRBV29-1 | CSGGLAGSSYNEQFF
TRBV2 | CASSGRGLEPQHF
TRBV28 | CASSTKWGLGAEAFF
TRBV6-5 | CASRTGNYGYTF
TRBV29-1 | CSVEPGQGGSREQYF
TRBV19 | CASSRDRASYNEQFF
TRBV2 | CASKRQGAGTGELFF
TRBV3-1/TRBV3-2 | CASSQDRGSTDTQYF
TRBV6-5 | CASNNRGYGYTF
TRBV24-1 | CATGNRNTGELFF
TRBV4-3 | CASSQEGQGDQPQHF
TRBV28 | CASSLTGEGYEQYF
TRBV28 | CASSIYRTGNQPQHF
TRBV19 | CASWGTGTGTPEAFF
TRBV10-2 | CASMRTRTEQYF
TRBV18 | CASSPASGRKETQYF
TRBV3-1/TRBV3-2 | CASSQRTARPLNEQFF
TRBV28 | CASSPKRQAGYNEQFF
TRBV5-1 | CASSLAQSSGDYRNEQFF
TRBV10-3 | CAISELTGFTGELFF
TRBV6-1 | CASSEASGLAGRDEQFF
TRBV2 | CASSGGTRNTGELFF
TRBV19 | CASKGTARTNYGYTF
TRBV18 | CASSPTKIQETQYF
TRBV5-1 | CASSRQGDGYTF
TRBV6-5 | CASYSHSQGGYTF